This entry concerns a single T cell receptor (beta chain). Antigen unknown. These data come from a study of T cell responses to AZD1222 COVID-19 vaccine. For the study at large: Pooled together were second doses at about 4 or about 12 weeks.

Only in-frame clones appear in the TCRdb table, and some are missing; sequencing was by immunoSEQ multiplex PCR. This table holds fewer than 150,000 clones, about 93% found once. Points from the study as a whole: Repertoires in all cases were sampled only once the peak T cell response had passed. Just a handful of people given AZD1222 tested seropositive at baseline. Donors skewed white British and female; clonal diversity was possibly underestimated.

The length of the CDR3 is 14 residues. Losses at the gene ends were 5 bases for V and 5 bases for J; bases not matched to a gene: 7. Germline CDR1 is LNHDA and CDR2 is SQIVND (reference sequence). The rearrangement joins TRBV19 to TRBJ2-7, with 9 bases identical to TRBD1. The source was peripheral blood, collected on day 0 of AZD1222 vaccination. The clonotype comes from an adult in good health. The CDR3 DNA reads TGTGCCAGTAGTCCGGGACAGGGTAGGGACGAGCAGTACTTC. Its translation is CASSPGQGRDEQYF.